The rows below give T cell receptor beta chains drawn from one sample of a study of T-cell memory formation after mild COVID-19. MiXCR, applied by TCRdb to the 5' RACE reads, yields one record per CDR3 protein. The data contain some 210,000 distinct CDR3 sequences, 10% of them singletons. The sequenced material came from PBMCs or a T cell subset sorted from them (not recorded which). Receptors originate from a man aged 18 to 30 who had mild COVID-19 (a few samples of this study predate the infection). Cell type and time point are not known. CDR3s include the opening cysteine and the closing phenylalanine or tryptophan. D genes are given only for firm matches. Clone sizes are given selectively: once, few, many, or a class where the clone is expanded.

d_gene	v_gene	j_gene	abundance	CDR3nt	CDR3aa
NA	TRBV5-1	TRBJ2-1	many	TGCGCCAGCAGCTTAGGAGCCCAAGCCAATGAGCAGTTCTTC	CASSLGAQANEQFF
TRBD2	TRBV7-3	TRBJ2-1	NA	TGTGCCAGCAGCTTAACGGGTCCTAGCGGGGGTAATGAGCAGTTCTTC	CASSLTGPSGGNEQFF
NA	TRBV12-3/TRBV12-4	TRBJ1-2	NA	TGTGCCAGCAGTCCCGGGCCGGGAGTAGGCTACACCTTC	CASSPGPGVGYTF
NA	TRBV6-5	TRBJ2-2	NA	TGTGCCAGCACGAGGGCCGGAGGGGAGCTGTTTTTT	CASTRAGGELFF
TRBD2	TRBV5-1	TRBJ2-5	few	TGCGCCAGCAGAACGGGGACTAGCGGGTACCAAGAGACCCAGTACTTC	CASRTGTSGYQETQYF
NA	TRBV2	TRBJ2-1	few	TGTGCCAGCAGTGGGGGCTCCTCCTCCTACAATGAGCAGTTCTTC	CASSGGSSSYNEQFF
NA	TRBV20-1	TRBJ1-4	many	TGCAGTGCTAGGGACCCGCTTGATGAAAAACTGTTTTTT	CSARDPLDEKLFF
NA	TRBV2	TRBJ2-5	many	TGTGCAGTGGCGTTCACCGGCACTGGGGAGACCCAGTACTTC	CAVAFTGTGETQYF
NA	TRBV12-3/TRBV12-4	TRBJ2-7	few	TGTGCCAGCAGTTTGCTGGGGCGCGAGCAGTACTTC	CASSLLGREQYF
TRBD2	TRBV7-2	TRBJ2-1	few	TGTGCCAGCAGCACCGGACTAGCGGGAAACCCTCTACTTTACAATGAGCAGTTCTTC	CASSTGLAGNPLLYNEQFF
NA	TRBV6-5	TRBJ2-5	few	TGTGCCAGCAGTTACTATAAAAAAGAGACCCAGTACTTC	CASSYYKKETQYF
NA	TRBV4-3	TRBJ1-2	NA	TGCGCCAGCAGCCAAGATCTAGTACCTGATATCCGCTATGGCTACACCTTC	CASSQDLVPDIRYGYTF
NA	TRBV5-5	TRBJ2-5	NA	TGTGCCAGCAGCGGATGGGACCGGGCCAGGGAGACCCAGTACTTC	CASSGWDRARETQYF
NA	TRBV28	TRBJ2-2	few	TGTGCCAGCAGTCTTTCTACCTGGACCGGGGAGCTGTTTTTT	CASSLSTWTGELFF
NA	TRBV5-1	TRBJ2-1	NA	TGCGCGGCGGGGGACGACAGGGTCAATGAGCAGTTCTTC	CAAGDDRVNEQFF
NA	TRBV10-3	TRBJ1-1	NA	TGTGCCACCACGGGACGGATTAGTTACACTGAAGCTTTCTTT	CATTGRISYTEAFF
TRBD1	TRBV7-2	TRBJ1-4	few	TGTGCCAGCAGCCTTCAGGACAGGACTAATGAAAAACTGTTTTTT	CASSLQDRTNEKLFF
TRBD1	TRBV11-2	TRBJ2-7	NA	TGTGCCAGCAGCCGGGACAGGGGTATGTACGAGCAGTACTTC	CASSRDRGMYEQYF
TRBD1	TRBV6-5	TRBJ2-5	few	TGTGCCAGCAGTTACACCCACCCGGGACAGGGGCTGGAGACCCAGTACTTC	CASSYTHPGQGLETQYF
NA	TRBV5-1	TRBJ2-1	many	TGCGCCAGCAGCTCGGGACTGCCTACCTACAATGAGCAGTTCTTC	CASSSGLPTYNEQFF
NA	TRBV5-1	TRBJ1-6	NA	TGCGCCAGCAGCTTGGATGGATGGGCAGGTGGTTCACCCCTCCACTTT	CASSLDGWAGGSPLHF
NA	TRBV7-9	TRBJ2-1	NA	TGTGCCAGCAGCTCCAGGGGCGAACACAATGAGCAGTTCTTC	CASSSRGEHNEQFF
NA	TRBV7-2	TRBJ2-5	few	TGTGCCAGCAGCTTCCGGGCGCAAGAGACCCAGTACTTC	CASSFRAQETQYF
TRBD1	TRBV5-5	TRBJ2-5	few	TGTGCCAGCAGCTTCAGGGGGCCGGGAGAGACCCAGTACTTC	CASSFRGPGETQYF
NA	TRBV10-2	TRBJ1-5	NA	TGCGCCAGCAGTGGGGACGGGGTGGATCAGCCCCAGCATTTT	CASSGDGVDQPQHF
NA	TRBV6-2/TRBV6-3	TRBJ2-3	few	TGTGCCAGCAACGGTTACCGGACAGAAGGATCAGATACGCAGTATTTT	CASNGYRTEGSDTQYF
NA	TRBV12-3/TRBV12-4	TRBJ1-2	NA	TGTGCCAGCAGTTTCGGTCTGAGCTATGGCTACACCTTC	CASSFGLSYGYTF
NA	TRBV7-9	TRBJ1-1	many	TGTGCCACTCATCGCCAAGGGGTCACTGAAGCTTTCTTT	CATHRQGVTEAFF
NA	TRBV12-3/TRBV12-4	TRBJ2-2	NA	TGTGCCAGCAGTTTGGCGGGAATCACCGGGGAGCTGTTTTTT	CASSLAGITGELFF
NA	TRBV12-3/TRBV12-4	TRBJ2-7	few	TGTGCCAGCACCTCGGGACGGTACAACTACGAGCAGTACTTC	CASTSGRYNYEQYF
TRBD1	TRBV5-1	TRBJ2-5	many	TGCGCCAGCAGTCCGACAGGGAACCAAGAGACCCAGTACTTC	CASSPTGNQETQYF
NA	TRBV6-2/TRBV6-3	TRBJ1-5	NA	TGTGCCAGCAGTTTCGGCAGCTGGAGCAATCAGCCCCAGCATTTT	CASSFGSWSNQPQHF
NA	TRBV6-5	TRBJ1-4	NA	TGTGCCAGCAGTTATGGACTGATGGGGAGTGAAAAACTGTTTTTT	CASSYGLMGSEKLFF
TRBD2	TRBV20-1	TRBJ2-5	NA	TGCAGTGCTAGACCGGGACTAGTCGTGGAGACCCAGTACTTC	CSARPGLVVETQYF
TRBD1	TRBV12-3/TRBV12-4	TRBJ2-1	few	TGTGCCAGCAGGATCCGGGACAGGTCCTACAATGAGCAGTTCTTC	CASRIRDRSYNEQFF
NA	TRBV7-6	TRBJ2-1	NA	TGTGCCAGCAGCCAAAGGTCCTCGAGCTCCTACAATGAGCAGTTCTTC	CASSQRSSSSYNEQFF
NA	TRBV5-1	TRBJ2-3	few	TGCGCCAGCAGGGTTTTAGATACGCAGTATTTT	CASRVLDTQYF
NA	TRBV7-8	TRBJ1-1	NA	TGTGCCAGCAACCCAATACTAAGGGGATTTGACACTGAAGCTTTCTTT	CASNPILRGFDTEAFF
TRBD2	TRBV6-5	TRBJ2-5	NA	TGTGCCAGCAGTTACAGCCCAGCGGGGGGGGGAGAGACCCAGTACTTC	CASSYSPAGGGETQYF
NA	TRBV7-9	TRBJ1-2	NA	TGTGCCAGCAGCTTAGAACGCAACGGAGGCTACACCTTC	CASSLERNGGYTF
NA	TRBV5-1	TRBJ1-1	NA	TGCGCCAGCAGCTTGGAAGGAGGGGGCACTGAAGCTTTCTTT	CASSLEGGGTEAFF
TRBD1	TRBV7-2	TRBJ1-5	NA	TGTGCCAGCAGCTTAGGAGGACAGGGGGATCAGCCCCAGCATTTT	CASSLGGQGDQPQHF
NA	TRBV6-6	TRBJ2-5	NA	TGTGCCAGCAGGTTTAACGGGGTCGAAGAGACCCAGTACTTC	CASRFNGVEETQYF
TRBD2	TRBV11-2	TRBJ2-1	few	TGTGCCAGCAGCCAGGACTGGGGGGGGAATGAGCAGTTCTTC	CASSQDWGGNEQFF
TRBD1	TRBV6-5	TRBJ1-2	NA	TGTGCCAGCAGTTCCTCCGGACAGGGGGGAGATGGCTACACCTTC	CASSSSGQGGDGYTF
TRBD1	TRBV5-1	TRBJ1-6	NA	TGCGCCAGCAGCTCTGACCCGGGACAGGGAAATTCACCCCTCCACTTT	CASSSDPGQGNSPLHF
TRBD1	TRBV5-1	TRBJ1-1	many	TGCGCCAGCAGCCTGACTCGACAGGGCCTCGGAGCTTTCTTT	CASSLTRQGLGAFF
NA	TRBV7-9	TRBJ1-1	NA	TGTGCCAGCAGCTTAGTGCCGAACACTGAAGCTTTCTTT	CASSLVPNTEAFF
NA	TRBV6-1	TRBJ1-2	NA	TGTGCCAGCAGTGTGATGGGGGCGGTCTATGGCTACACCTTC	CASSVMGAVYGYTF
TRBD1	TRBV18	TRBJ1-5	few	TGTGCCAGCTCACTGGACAGGGCGGTTGGGCAGCCCCAGCATTTT	CASSLDRAVGQPQHF
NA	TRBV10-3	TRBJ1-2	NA	TGTGCCATCTGGGGCCTCAATGGCTACACCTTC	CAIWGLNGYTF
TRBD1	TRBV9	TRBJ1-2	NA	TGTGCCAGCAGACCCACAGGGGTCTATGGCTACACCTTC	CASRPTGVYGYTF